A selection of T cell receptor beta chains follows, all from one sample in a study of shared clonotypes between healthy human individuals. Sequenced by immunoSEQ multiplex PCR; TCRdb stores in-frame clones only, minus some. The table lists roughly 2.5 million clones, roughly 92% of them singletons. Specimen: naive CD4+ T cells sorted from blood. Receptors originate from a young man in good health. The CDR3 runs from the conserved cysteine through the conserved F or W. The D gene is left open where the match is weak. Part of the rows lack a size; the others show once, few, many or a class for expanded clones.

-,-,TRBJ2-3,TRBV9,TGTGCCAGCAGCGCCCATCGACTAGTCGTTGCAGATACGCAGTATTTT,CASSAHRLVVADTQYF
-,-,TRBJ1-3,TRBV18,TGTGCCAGCTCACCCGCCGCAGGGCTTGGAAACACCATATATTTT,CASSPAAGLGNTIYF
-,-,TRBJ2-3,TRBV5-1,TGCGCCAGCAGCCTCCTCGAAGATACGCAGTATTTT,CASSLLEDTQYF
TRBD2,-,TRBJ2-1,TRBV6-5,TGTGCCAGCAGTTGGTTGGCGGGAGGGCCTGGCAATGAGCAGTTCTTC,CASSWLAGGPGNEQFF
-,-,TRBJ2-7,TRBV6-6,TGTGCCAGCGGGACCCCGGGGGAGCAGTACTTC,CASGTPGEQYF
-,-,TRBJ2-7,TRBV29-1,TGCAGCGTAACAGAATTAGAACCCCCCTACGAGCAGTACTTC,CSVTELEPPYEQYF
TRBD1,once,TRBJ1-4,TRBV7-2,TGTGCCAGCAGCCGGGACAGGGGGAATGAAAAACTGTTTTTT,CASSRDRGNEKLFF
-,once,TRBJ1-4,TRBV7-9,TGTGCCAGCAGCCCTCTCGGCGGGGCGGCAACTAATGAAAAACTGTTTTTT,CASSPLGGAATNEKLFF
-,-,TRBJ1-4,TRBV2,TGTGCCAGCAGTGAACACCTACCGGGAGAAAAACTGTTTTTT,CASSEHLPGEKLFF
-,-,TRBJ1-2,TRBV10-3,TGTGCCTCCAGAGCTCAGGGGACGGGAAACTATGGCTACACCTTC,CASRAQGTGNYGYTF
-,-,TRBJ2-2,TRBV5-6,TGTGCCAGCAGCTTGGCCCCGGCCGGGGAGCTGTTTTTT,CASSLAPAGELFF
-,-,TRBJ2-3,TRBV5-1,TGCGCCAGCAGCTTAGATAGCACAGATACGCAGTATTTT,CASSLDSTDTQYF
TRBD1,-,TRBJ1-2,TRBV6-4,TGTGCCAGCAGTGACACCGGGACAGGGGGCTATGGCTACACCTTC,CASSDTGTGGYGYTF
-,-,TRBJ2-7,TRBV2,TGTGCCAGCAGCCCCATTTACGAGCAGTACTTC,CASSPIYEQYF
-,-,TRBJ1-5,TRBV28,TGTGCCAGCAGTTCATCGGGAAGGAGCACGTTTAATCAGCCCCAGCATTTT,CASSSSGRSTFNQPQHF
TRBD1,-,TRBJ2-6,TRBV5-8,TGTGCCAGCAGCCTACTAGCCGGGACAGGGGCCTCTGGGGCCAACGTCCTGACTTTC,CASSLLAGTGASGANVLTF
-,-,TRBJ1-4,TRBV9,TGTGCCAGCAGCCAGGACGGAGTAATGGAAAAACTGTTTTTT,CASSQDGVMEKLFF
-,once,TRBJ1-4,TRBV7-9,TGTGCCAGCAGCCCACCCGGGGGGGTAATCAAACTGTTTTTT,CASSPPGGVIKLFF
TRBD1,once,TRBJ1-1,TRBV5-5,TGTGCCAGCAGCTCCACAGGGGAGAACACTGAAGCTTTCTTT,CASSSTGENTEAFF
TRBD2,-,TRBJ2-1,TRBV5-1,TGCGCCAGCAGCGTCTCCGGACTAGAGATCAATGAGCAGTTCTTC,CASSVSGLEINEQFF
TRBD2,-,TRBJ2-7,TRBV25-1,TGTGCCAGCGCCCAGGCGGGAGGGCCGGGCGAGCAGTACTTC,CASAQAGGPGEQYF
-,-,TRBJ2-7,TRBV10-1,TGCGCCAGCAGTGACCATCCGCCCAGGGGCAACTTTTACGAGCAGTACTTC,CASSDHPPRGNFYEQYF
-,-,TRBJ2-2,TRBV7-2,TGTGCCAGCAGCCCCGATCGGTGGACCGGGGAGCTGTTTTTT,CASSPDRWTGELFF
TRBD2,once,TRBJ2-7,TRBV11-2,TGTGCCAGCAGCTTAGAACGGACTAGCGGGTACGAGCAGTACTTC,CASSLERTSGYEQYF
-,-,TRBJ1-1,TRBV6-1,TGTGCCAGCAGTGTACAAACGAACACTGAAGCTTTCTTT,CASSVQTNTEAFF
-,-,TRBJ1-2,TRBV15,TGTGCCACCAGCAGCCAAGGAGGCTACACCTTC,CATSSQGGYTF
-,-,TRBJ1-1,TRBV2,TGTGCCAGCAGTGAAGGGGGCCCCACTGAAGCTTTCTTT,CASSEGGPTEAFF
-,-,TRBJ2-5,TRBV6-1,TGTGCCAGCAGTGAACCCTCGGCGGGGCAGGAGACCCAGTACTTC,CASSEPSAGQETQYF
-,-,TRBJ2-3,TRBV5-4,TGTGCCAGCAGCCGTAGCGGACGAGGCACAGATACGCAGTATTTT,CASSRSGRGTDTQYF
-,-,TRBJ2-2,TRBV4-3,TGCGCCAGCGGGAAAACCGGGGAGCTGTTTTTT,CASGKTGELFF
-,-,TRBJ1-1,TRBV5-6,TGTGCCAGCAGCTCGGGATGGGGCGGGATCACTGAAGCTTTCTTT,CASSSGWGGITEAFF
-,-,TRBJ2-3,TRBV25-1,TGTGCCAGCAATGGTAGAGGTTCATTTGAAGATACGCAGTATTTT,CASNGRGSFEDTQYF
-,once,TRBJ1-5,TRBV27,TGTGCCAGCAGTTTAGTACAGGGAAGCAATCAGCCCCAGCATTTT,CASSLVQGSNQPQHF
-,once,TRBJ1-2,TRBV5-6,TGTGCCAGCAGCTTGGCAGGGTCAGGAGGATATGGCTACACCTTC,CASSLAGSGGYGYTF